These 22 T cell receptor beta chains came from one sample sequenced in a study of blood T cell repertoires in COVID-19. The repertoire was sequenced with immunoSEQ multiplex PCR; TCRdb's copy has only in-frame clones and lacks some. The sample consists of tens of thousands of clones, roughly four fifths of them appearing once. Sequenced: peripheral blood. The receptors derive from a woman aged 60-70 years with acute or convalescent COVID-19.

The chain employs TRBV3-1 (or the pseudogene TRBV3-2) and TRBJ1-1; D perhaps matches TRBD1 (5 bases). The CDR3 totals 11 residues. CDR1 and CDR2 (germline): LGHDT, YNNKEL (reference sequence). Trimming took off 3 bases at V and 6 bases at J, with 5 bases between the two ends. The CDR3 spells CASSHRAEAFF. CDR3 sequence (DNA): TGTGCCAGCAGCCACAGGGCTGAAGCTTTCTTT.

This chain connects TRBV7-8 to TRBJ1-3; TRBD1 is a possible D gene (5 bases). Between the trimmed V and J ends, which lost 1 base and 0 bases, there was a span of 10 bases. Germline V gene data show CDR1 as SGHVS and CDR2 as FQNEAQ. This CDR3 is built from 16 residues. CDR3 region: CASSLGQSYSGNTIYF. The CDR3 nucleotides are TGTGCCAGCAGCTTAGGACAGTCATACTCTGGAAACACCATATATTTT.

The V gene is TRBV6-5, the J gene TRBJ1-3; the D is unclear. The V gene lost 6 bases and the J gene lost 0 bases, with 12 bases spanning the gap. The CDR3 loop spans 15 amino acids. Germline V gene lookup returns CDR1 MNHEY and CDR2 SVGAGI. This CDR3 is CASSHISDSGNTIYF. Here the CDR3 DNA reads TGTGCCAGCAGCCACATAAGTGACTCTGGAAACACCATATATTTT.

The J gene is TRBJ1-2, the V gene TRBV5-4, with D possibly being TRBD1 (5 bases). The V and J ends lost 4 bases and 3 bases respectively, with 10 bases between them. The CDR3 is 13 amino acids. Per germline, CDR1 SGHNT and CDR2 YYREEE (reference sequence). The CDR3 sequence: CASSPGQDYGYTF. In nucleotides, the CDR3 is TGTGCCAGCAGCCCTGGACAAGACTATGGCTACACCTTC.

This clone has only one observation. The chain couples TRBV5-1 to TRBJ1-4; D not resolved. The germline CDR1 and CDR2 sequences are SGHRS and YFSETQ. The CDR3 is 13 amino acids. V was pared by 6 bases and J by 5 bases, with 11 bases between. CDR3 region: CASTLSGNEKLFF. As DNA, the CDR3 is TGCGCCAGCACCCTGTCGGGGAATGAAAAACTGTTTTTT.

The V call is TRBV6-5, the J call TRBJ2-2, with a possible D match to TRBD1 (6 bases). Looked up from germline, CDR1 is MNHEY and CDR2 is SVGAGI. The CDR3 sequence is 15 residues long. Trimming left V 5 bases short and J 3 bases short, with 13 bases between. The CDR3 loop is CASSPRPGDTGELFF. The CDR3 bases are TGTGCCAGCAGTCCTAGGCCAGGGGACACCGGGGAGCTGTTTTTT.

To note about this clone: A much larger clone differs from this one at a single base, so this may be a read error. The gene calls are TRBV2 and TRBJ2-7, with a weak D call TRBD2 (6 bases). The CDR3 covers 12 residues. Germline assignment: CDR1 SNHLY and CDR2 FYNNEI. The CDR3: CVSRDFSYEQYF. For the CDR3, the DNA is TGTGTCAGCAGGGACTTCTCCTACGAGCAGTACTTC. The full variable domain, with the rest looked up from reference TRBV2 and TRBJ2-7, is EPEVTQTPSHQVTQMGQEVILRCVPISNHLYFYWYRQILGQKVEFLVSFYNNEISEKSEIFDDQFSVERPDGSNFTLKIRSTKLEDSAMYFCVSRDFSYEQYFGPGTRLTVT.

This chain uses TRBV19 with TRBJ2-1; TRBD1 matches at 9 bases. CDR3 length equals 14 residues. V gave up 4 bases and J gave up 7 bases; unmatched junction bases: 5. Germline V gene lookup returns CDR1 LNHDA and CDR2 SQIVND (reference sequence). The CDR3 is CASSKDRGPNEQFF. The CDR3, as DNA: TGTGCCAGTAGTAAGGACAGGGGACCAAATGAGCAGTTCTTC.

The chain is built from TRBV27 and TRBJ2-5; 8 nucleotides match TRBD2. V was pared by 5 bases and J by 6 bases, with 20 bases of the junction left unmatched. The CDR3 length is 18 residues. The germline V gene has CDR1 MNHEY and CDR2 SMNVEV (reference sequence). The CDR3 sequence is CASSPRRGGRLITKTQYF. The CDR3 coding sequence is TGTGCCAGCAGTCCCCGCCGAGGCGGGAGGCTGATTACGAAGACCCAGTACTTC.

This chain links TRBV5-4 with TRBJ2-5, with TRBD1 as a possible D gene (5 bases). From germline, CDR1 is SGHNT and CDR2 YYREEE (reference sequence). The CDR3 totals 15 residues. Deletions cut 1 base from V and 0 bases from J, with 10 bases between. The CDR3 DNA follows: TGTGCCAGCAGCTTGTCGACAGCTAACCAAGAGACCCAGTACTTC. It encodes CASSLSTANQETQYF. The variable domain in full, completed from reference TRBV5-4 and TRBJ2-5, reads ETGVTQSPTHLIKTRGQQVTLRCSSQSGHNTVSWYQQALGQGPQFIFQYYREEENGRGNFPPRFSGLQFPNYSSELNVNALELDDSALYLCASSLSTANQETQYFGPGTRLLVL.

The chain has TRBV6-2 or TRBV6-3 and TRBJ1-4; D possibly corresponds to TRBD1 (5 bases). Trimming left V 5 bases short and J 8 bases short, with 21 bases between. The CDR3 length is 16 residues. Per the germline V gene, CDR1 is MNHEY and CDR2 is SVGEGT. The CDR3, as DNA: TGTGCCAGCAGTCGACCAGGGATACCAGATAGAGAAAAACTGTTTTTT. Translation gives CASSRPGIPDREKLFF.

This chain uses TRBV7-8 with TRBJ2-2; the match to TRBD1 covers 9 bases. V was clipped by 5 bases and J by 4 bases; unmatched bases: 11. The V gene's germline CDR1 is SGHVS and CDR2 FQNEAQ. CDR3 length equals 17 residues. The CDR3 bases are TGTGCCAGCAGCCCGAAGTTGGGACAGGGAATCACCGGGGAGCTGTTTTTT. As protein: CASSPKLGQGITGELFF. Full variable domain (remainder filled in from reference TRBV7-8 and TRBJ2-2): GAGVSQSPRYKVAKRGQDVALRCDPISGHVSLFWYQQALGQGPEFLTYFQNEAQLDKSGLPSDRFFAERPEGSVSTLKIQRTQQEDSAVYLCASSPKLGQGITGELFFGEGSRLTVL.

This clone was detected a few times. The V call is TRBV11-2, the J call TRBJ1-1; 8 nucleotides align to TRBD1. CDR1 and CDR2 (germline): SGHAT, FQNNGV. V trimming: 5 bases; J trimming: 4 bases; junction bases outside the gene matches: 3. This CDR3 has 13 amino acids. Written as DNA, the CDR3 is TGTGCCAGCAGCCTGGGGACAGGCACTGAAGCTTTCTTT. It encodes CASSLGTGTEAFF.

The chain carries TRBV2 and TRBJ2-5, with 11 bases that match TRBD2. Per germline, CDR1 SNHLY and CDR2 FYNNEI. The CDR3 consists of 15 residues. With 7 bases clipped from V and 1 base from J, the junction kept 5 bases outside the gene matches. CDR3 region: CASKALAGAQETQYF. CDR3 in DNA: TGTGCCAGCAAGGCACTAGCGGGGGCCCAAGAGACCCAGTACTTC.

A few counts support this clone. The chain joins TRBV30 to TRBJ1-5; a possible D gene is TRBD1 (5 bases). Germline-derived CDR1 and CDR2 are GTSNPN and SVGIG (reference sequence). This CDR3 is 14 amino acids long. The germline V and J ends were trimmed by 2 bases and 7 bases, with 15 bases remaining between them. The CDR3 nucleotides are TGTGCCTGGAGTTCGGGGGGAGGGTGGCAGCCCCAGCATTTT. The encoded protein is CAWSSGGGWQPQHF.

This clone was counted between two and nine times. The chain uses TRBV30 and TRBJ1-3; TRBD1 matches 8 bases. The length of the CDR3 is 15 residues. Germline V CDR1 and CDR2: GTSNPN, SVGIG (reference sequence). The junction had 7 bases not matched to a gene; V was cut back by 2 bases and J by 4 bases. The CDR3 DNA is TGTGCCTGGAGTCCATCAGGGGGCGAGGGAAACACCATATATTTT. Encoded protein: CAWSPSGGEGNTIYF.

Here the CDR3 reads CASSQVGQGGEKLFF. The CDR3 coding sequence is TGTGCCAGCAGCCAAGTAGGACAGGGCGGTGAAAAACTGTTTTTT. The rearrangement uses TRBV4-2 and TRBJ1-4, with 8 positions matching TRBD1. Germline V gene lookup returns CDR1 LGHNA and CDR2 YNFKEQ. The V and J ends lost 1 base and 7 bases, in that order; junction bases with no gene match: 5. This CDR3 region has 15 residues.

Comments on this clone: An end of the junction differs from the germline gene, which may be a read error. V gene TRBV6-5 combines with J gene TRBJ1-1; no reliable D call. CDR1 is MNHEY and CDR2 is SVGAGI in the germline V gene. The CDR3 totals 13 residues. The CDR3 bases are TGTGCCAGCAGTGACTCAGGCAGCGCTGAAGCTTTCTTT. This sequence encodes CASSDSGSAEAFF.

This chain uses TRBV2 with TRBJ1-1; D remains ambiguous. CDR1 and CDR2 from the germline V gene are SNHLY and FYNNEI. With 5 bases removed from V and 1 base from J, the gap between germline ends came to 8 bases. The CDR3 is 13 residues long. CDR3 sequence: CASSNLANTEAFF. The CDR3 coding sequence is TGTGCCAGCAGTAACCTAGCGAACACTGAAGCTTTCTTT.

The rearrangement links TRBV6-6 to TRBJ2-2; D not certain. The germline V gene encodes CDR1 MNHNY and CDR2 SVGAGI (reference sequence). The CDR3 runs to 14 residues. Trimming removed 0 bases at V and 1 base at J, with 3 bases between. The CDR3 DNA sequence: TGTGCCAGCAGTTACTCCCAGAACACCGGGGAGCTGTTTTTT. Protein: CASSYSQNTGELFF.

This clone was counted once. The chain has TRBV21-1 and TRBJ2-5; TRBD2 is the table's D call and was not checked against the DNA. TRBV21-1 is a recognized pseudogene. CDR3 length equals 15 residues. DNA for the CDR3: TGTGCCAGCAGCAAAGGAGGCCCCCCAGCGGCGGCCCAGTACTTC. Translated, it gives CASSKGGPPAAAQYF.

This rearrangement joins TRBV2 to TRBJ1-5; weak D call: TRBD1 (6 bases). The CDR3 totals 14 residues. V was clipped by 7 bases and J by 4 bases, with 14 bases between them. CDR1 and CDR2 from the germline V gene are SNHLY and FYNNEI. The CDR3 spells CASTQYTGNQPQHF. The CDR3 bases are TGTGCCAGCACGCAATATACAGGGAATCAGCCCCAGCATTTT.